These 27 T cell receptor beta chains were all obtained from the same sample, sequenced in a study of response to subunit inactivated influenza vaccine. TCRdb re-called the RT-PCR reads through MiXCR, storing one row per CDR3 protein. This table holds 600,000 to 850,000 distinct CDR3 sequences, around 15% found once. The sequencing here drew on PBMCs from blood, taken approximately 15 days before vaccination. The receptors shown here come from a man aged 45-60 years who received an inactivated influenza vaccine.

This clonotype was recorded at least ten times. The CDR3 DNA reads as TGTGCCAGCCTTCCATACAGGGCCTACCCGAACACCGGGGAGCTGTTTTTT. Translating it yields CASLPYRAYPNTGELFF. V and J are TRBV6-2 or TRBV6-3 and TRBJ2-2; D may be TRBD1 (6 bases). Trimming left V 8 bases short and J 0 bases short, with 19 bases between. Germline V gene data show CDR1 as MNHEY and CDR2 as SVGEGT. The CDR3 totals 17 residues.

This sequence joins TRBV5-1 and TRBJ2-1; TRBD1 is a possible D gene (5 bases). There are 17 residues in the CDR3. Trimming pared 0 bases from V and 0 bases from J, leaving 13 bases between. Germline-derived CDR1 and CDR2 are SGHRS and YFSETQ. CDR3 coding DNA: TGCGCCAGCAGCTTGGCCCCTCGGCAGGGCTCCTACAATGAGCAGTTCTTC. Translation gives CASSLAPRQGSYNEQFF. The whole variable domain, filled in from reference TRBV5-1 and TRBJ2-1, reads KAGVTQTPRYLIKTRGQQVTLSCSPISGHRSVSWYQQTPGQGLQFLFEYFSETQRNKGNFPGRFSGRQFSNSRSEMNVSTLELGDSALYLCASSLAPRQGSYNEQFFGPGTRLTVL.

The gene calls are TRBV27 and TRBJ2-3; D is undetermined. The V and J ends lost 6 bases and 3 bases respectively, with 10 bases between them. The CDR3 consists of 13 residues. The germline V gene has CDR1 MNHEY and CDR2 SMNVEV (reference sequence). In nucleotides, the CDR3 is TGTGCCAGCAGCCTCCGGTGGACAGATACGCAGTATTTT. Its translation is CASSLRWTDTQYF.

The chain is built from TRBV25-1 and TRBJ2-6; 11 bases are a match to TRBD1. The CDR3 extends over 21 amino acids. The V gene end was trimmed by 6 bases and the J gene end by 0 bases; junction bases not matched to a gene: 16. Per germline, CDR1 MGHDK and CDR2 SYGVNS. This CDR3 is CASRAKDRGRPTLSGANVLTF. CDR3 DNA sequence: TGTGCCAGCAGGGCCAAGGACAGGGGGCGGCCGACGCTCTCTGGGGCCAACGTCCTGACTTTC.

In this sample, this clonotype turned up a few times. The chain combines TRBV29-1 with TRBJ2-5; 8 nucleotides align to TRBD2. The germline V gene has CDR1 SQVTM and CDR2 ANQGSEA. V shed 0 bases, J shed 3 bases, and the junction held 9 bases outside the gene matches. This CDR3 is built from 16 residues. In nucleotides, the CDR3 is TGCAGCGTTGAAGATTGGCAGCGGGAGTTGGAAGAGACCCAGTACTTC. Residues: CSVEDWQRELEETQYF.

CDR3 nucleotide sequence: TGTGCCAGCAGCCCTATCCCTCCTAAGCCTGATGCGGGAATGCCCACCGGGGAGCTGTTTTTT. It is translated as CASSPIPPKPDAGMPTGELFF. The rearrangement links TRBV11-2 to TRBJ2-2, with D maybe TRBD2 (6 bases). The CDR3 loop spans 21 amino acids. Germline CDR1 SGHAT, CDR2 FQNNGV. With 5 bases removed from V and 4 bases from J, the gap between germline ends came to 32 bases.

This clonotype was detected once. At one end the junction does not follow the germline gene, possibly because of a read error. DNA for the CDR3: TGTGCCAGCAGTTGGGGCCGGACTGGCACAGATACGCAGGATTTT. Its translation: CASSWGRTGTDTQDF. The V gene is TRBV12-3 or TRBV12-4, the J gene TRBJ2-3; D may correspond to TRBD1 or TRBD2 (5 bases each). This CDR3 contains 15 residues.

Written as DNA, the CDR3 is TGCAGTGCTAGAGATTTTGGGGGGGGGTACCATCAGCCCCAGCATTTT. As protein: CSARDFGGGYHQPQHF. This chain links TRBV20-1 with TRBJ1-5; a possible D gene is TRBD1 (5 bases). Trimming stripped 0 bases from V and 5 bases from J, with 17 bases between. This CDR3 is built from 16 residues. Germline CDR1 reads DFQATT; CDR2 reads SNEGSKA (reference sequence).

This clonotype has a handful of counts. The chain has TRBV12-3 or TRBV12-4 and TRBJ1-5; 11 bases are a match to TRBD1. The CDR3 contains 16 residues. The V segment lost 9 bases and the J segment 6 bases; nucleotides outside the gene matches: 13. The CDR3 protein is CASLVDGQGARQPQHF. The CDR3 DNA reads TGTGCCAGTTTAGTCGACGGACAGGGGGCGCGTCAGCCCCAGCATTTT.

The V call is TRBV27, the J call TRBJ2-7, with TRBD2 matching over 9 bases. The CDR3 loop spans 15 amino acids. Unmatched junction bases numbered 9, after V lost 3 bases and J lost 6 bases. Germline-derived CDR1 and CDR2 are MNHEY and SMNVEV (reference sequence). The CDR3 spells CASSLHGTSLAEQYF. CDR3 coding DNA: TGTGCCAGCAGTTTGCACGGGACTAGCCTTGCCGAGCAGTACTTC.

The sample holds a few counts of this clonotype. The V call is TRBV20-1, the J call TRBJ2-3, with 7 bases matching TRBD2. Germline CDR1 DFQATT, CDR2 SNEGSKA (reference sequence). V trimming: 5 bases; J trimming: 6 bases; junction bases outside the gene matches: 5. The CDR3 loop spans 12 amino acids. CDR3 bases: TGCAGTGCTGGGGGGGGGGGGGATACGCAGTATTTT. This translates into CSAGGGGDTQYF.

In its sample, this clonotype was seen a few times. This rearrangement joins TRBV15 to TRBJ2-7, with D hard to call. From germline, CDR1 is LNHNV and CDR2 YYDKDF (reference sequence). The CDR3 covers 14 residues. V lost 0 bases, J lost 2 bases, and 8 bases lay in between. CDR3 amino acids: CATSRDLQTYEQYF. The CDR3, as DNA: TGTGCCACCAGCAGAGATTTACAGACCTACGAGCAGTACTTC.

At least ten counts were recorded for this clonotype. The chain employs TRBV29-1 and TRBJ2-3; no firm D call. The CDR3 loop spans 15 amino acids. Trimming stripped 3 bases from V and 0 bases from J, with 13 bases between. Germline CDR1 and CDR2: SQVTM and ANQGSEA. CDR3 in DNA: TGCAGCGTTGATGTCTCAGCGAGAAGCACAGATACGCAGTATTTT. Translated, it gives CSVDVSARSTDTQYF.

This clonotype occurred a few times. The V gene is TRBV4-3, the J gene TRBJ2-7; TRBD1 agrees at 10 bases. This CDR3 has 15 amino acids. The V gene end was trimmed by 2 bases and the J gene end by 3 bases; junction bases not matched to a gene: 4. Germline V gene sequence: CDR1 LGHNA, CDR2 YSLEER. The CDR3 DNA reads as TGCGCCAGCAGCCAACTGGGACAGGGGATCTACGAGCAGTACTTC. Its translation is CASSQLGQGIYEQYF.

This clonotype was picked up a small number of times. The chain has TRBV5-1 and TRBJ2-4; perhaps TRBD2 as D (5 bases). V lost 0 bases to trimming and J lost 7 bases, with 14 bases between them. This CDR3 has 15 residues. Germline CDR1 is SGHRS and CDR2 is YFSETQ. The CDR3 region is CASSLESGFGNIQYF. CDR3 DNA sequence: TGCGCCAGCAGCTTGGAATCGGGATTTGGGAACATTCAGTACTTC.

This clonotype has a handful of counts. V and J are TRBV9 and TRBJ2-5; 14 bases fit TRBD2. The V segment lost 4 bases and the J segment 7 bases; nucleotides outside the gene matches: 9. Germline V gene sequence: CDR1 SGDLS, CDR2 YYNGEE. The CDR3 contains 16 residues. CDR3 sequence (DNA): TGTGCCAGCAGCCCACGACTAGCGGGAGGGCCGGGGACCCAGTACTTC. Its protein is CASSPRLAGGPGTQYF. The complete variable domain, with remaining parts taken from reference TRBV9 and TRBJ2-5, reads DSGVTQTPKHLITATGQRVTLRCSPRSGDLSVYWYQQSLDQGLQFLIQYYNGEERAKGNILERFSAQQFPDLHSELNLSSLELGDSALYFCASSPRLAGGPGTQYFGPGTRLLVL.

The sample holds a few counts of this clonotype. The chain links TRBV28 to TRBJ2-5, with D possibly being TRBD1 (6 bases). Trimming took off 2 bases at V and 5 bases at J, with 18 bases between the two ends. Germline V lookup: CDR1 MDHEN, CDR2 SYDVKM. The length of the CDR3 is 16 residues. This CDR3 reads CASSLSGTRASETQYF. DNA of the CDR3: TGTGCCAGCAGTTTAAGTGGGACAAGGGCGTCGGAGACCCAGTACTTC.

The chain uses TRBV6-2 or TRBV6-3 and TRBJ2-5; 7 positions match TRBD1. The germline CDR1 and CDR2 sequences are MNHEY and SVGEGT. With V trimmed by 2 bases and J by 0 bases, 6 bases remained unmatched. This CDR3 region has 16 residues. The CDR3 loop reads CASSYIQGLYQETQYF. The CDR3 coding sequence is TGTGCCAGCAGTTACATACAGGGGCTGTACCAAGAGACCCAGTACTTC.

The chain recombines TRBV15 with TRBJ2-7, with 8 nucleotides matching TRBD2. This CDR3 spans 14 amino acids. V shed 0 bases and J 4 bases; nucleotides not matched to a gene: 2. Germline assignment: CDR1 LNHNV and CDR2 YYDKDF (reference sequence). The CDR3 region is CATSRDPGGYEQYF. In nucleotides, the CDR3 is TGTGCCACCAGCAGAGATCCGGGGGGGTACGAGCAGTACTTC.

This clonotype has more than one count but fewer than ten. The V call is TRBV11-3, the J call TRBJ1-5; TRBD1 aligns across 9 bases. Trimming removed 5 bases from V and 3 bases from J; junction bases left unmatched: 11. Germline-derived CDR1 and CDR2 are SGHNT and YENEEA. The CDR3 consists of 17 residues. CDR3 bases: TGTGCCAGCAGCCAAAGCCGGGACAGGGTACACAATCAGCCCCAGCATTTT. As protein: CASSQSRDRVHNQPQHF.

This clonotype occurred many times. The chain uses TRBV7-3 and TRBJ2-3; 9 nucleotides match TRBD1. CDR1 and CDR2 from the germline V gene are SGHTA and FQGTGA. The CDR3 consists of 15 residues. V lost 8 bases, J lost 5 bases, and 11 bases stayed unmatched. CDR3 DNA sequence: TGTGCCAGCGCGGTTGGGACAGGGCGAGGAGATACGCAGTATTTT. As protein: CASAVGTGRGDTQYF.

This clonotype appeared a few times. This chain connects TRBV5-5 to TRBJ1-3; no definite D call. CDR1 and CDR2 from the germline V gene are SGHKS and YYEKEE (reference sequence). The V and J ends lost 0 bases and 8 bases respectively, with 15 bases between them. The CDR3 spans 15 residues. The CDR3: CASSLAGQAGDTIYF. DNA for the CDR3: TGTGCCAGCAGCTTGGCCGGGCAGGCCGGAGACACCATATATTTT.

The chain combines TRBV12-3 or TRBV12-4 with TRBJ2-7; 7 nucleotides line up with TRBD2. V gave up 3 bases and J gave up 5 bases; unmatched junction bases: 13. The CDR3 has 16 amino acids. In nucleotides, the CDR3 is TGTGCCAGCAGTTTTCTAGCGGCCACGACGCCCCACGAGCAGTACTTC. It yields the protein CASSFLAATTPHEQYF.

This clonotype came up a few times. The V gene is TRBV21-1, the J gene TRBJ2-4; TRBD1 is the table's D call and was not checked against the DNA. TRBV21-1 is a recognized pseudogene. This CDR3 is built from 12 residues. CDR3 bases: TGTGCCAGCAGCAATGTTGGGGGAATTCAGAACTTC. Translated, it gives CASSNVGGIQNF.

The chain carries TRBV28 and TRBJ2-5; the D gene is possibly TRBD1 (5 bases). Germline V gene data show CDR1 as MDHEN and CDR2 as SYDVKM. CDR3 length: 15 amino acids. Trimming took off 3 bases at V and 5 bases at J, with 16 bases between the two ends. The CDR3 DNA reads as TGTGCCAGCAGTTTTTCAATACACAGGTTCGAGACCCAGTACTTC. It yields the protein CASSFSIHRFETQYF.

Only a few counts were recorded for this clonotype. The junction departs from the called germline gene at one end, perhaps through a read error. This chain connects TRBV20-1 to TRBJ2-7, with 11 bases aligning to TRBD1. The CDR3 is 14 residues long. Germline CDR1 reads DFQATT; CDR2 reads SNEGSKA (reference sequence). The CDR3 loop reads CSARGDRGFYEQYF. In DNA, the CDR3 is TGCAGTGCCAGAGGGGACAGGGGGTTCTACGAGCAGTACTTC.

The rearrangement uses TRBV20-1 and TRBJ2-3; the match to TRBD2 covers 9 bases. Germline values: CDR1 DFQATT, CDR2 SNEGSKA (reference sequence). The CDR3 length is 12 residues. CDR3 DNA: TGCAGCCAATCTAGCGGGGCAGATACGCAGTATTTT. The encoded protein is CSQSSGADTQYF.